Here is one TCR beta chain with its context. This clonotype showed up many times. Its antigen is still unknown. No much larger clone exists at a distance of one base, and base qualities are not known. TCR beta CDR3 regions were amplified from RNA transcripts. A first-round RT-PCR of the TCR CDR3 used the HTBI primer set with the Qiagen OneStep RT-PCR kit. A second multiplex PCR round built the libraries, followed by size selection and purification. Paired-end sequencing of the libraries was performed with 100 bp reads on an Illumina HiSeq2000. In the paper's pipeline: SOAPnuke was used to process the raw data, with reads discarded if the reads contained adapters or uncalled bases, had a mean Phred below 15, or lacked an exact constant-primer or identifier match. High-quality paired reads were merged with COPE v1.2.5, and unique nucleotide sequences were defined as clonotypes. Clonotypes were aligned to IMGT TRBV, TRBD and TRBJ reference segments using MiTCR v1.1. Only V-J combinations with frequency above 0.0001, covering 99% to 99.2% of repertoires, were analysed. The TCS score was defined as F50 (clonal expansion) divided by E x V (chaos), with BLOSUM62-based TCRdist calculated between CDR3 peptides within each V-J. Welch's t-statistics and random forest reduced roughly 530 V-J features to about 12, which were used in a naive Bayes classifier (R e1071). The public reads were reprocessed in TCRdb via fastp at Q25 and MiXCR, keeping in-frame beta chains. Rows with a matching CDR3 protein are joined into one entry that keeps the most common DNA and genes. TCRdb's processing, not the authors' own work, is the source of the V and J calls. This sample has approximately 400,000 distinct CDR3 sequences in its table, and about a sixth of those were observed once. Around 14% of the sample belongs to the ten largest clones.

Spanning cysteine to phenylalanine, the CDR3 consists of 14 amino acids. CDR3 DNA only is kept here, 42 bases in frame from base 1. CDR1 is given as SGHRS and CDR2 as YFSETQ, both from the germline V gene. V is pruned by 4 bases and J by 4 bases, leaving 5 bases of the junction without a gene match. This specimen belongs to a study of T cells in Graves' hyperthyroidism and ophthalmopathy (dated by TCRdb to between 2017 and 2020). Background on the whole study: Peripheral blood samples were taken at initial diagnosis, before any treatment was given. Thyroid tissue and blood T-cell repertoires from over 5 Graves' hyperthyroidism patients were also compared in the study. The approximately 100 discovery patients were divided at random into training and test sets in a 7:3 ratio. A discovery cohort of roughly 100 patients, roughly 43 with Graves' ophthalmopathy and approximately 60 with stable Graves' hyperthyroidism, was used to find distinguishing TCR V-J signatures. After sampling, hyperthyroidism patients received methimazole starting at 30 mg daily, and ophthalmopathy patients received high-dose intravenous methylprednisolone. The paper describes TCR Vbeta CDR3 sequencing of roughly 130 peripheral blood samples, made up of about 41 ophthalmopathy patients, around 78 hyperthyroidism patients and 17 progressor patients. Prospective prediction of ophthalmopathy was tested in an independent validation cohort consisting of fewer than 20 hyperthyroidism patients and 15 to 17 patients who later progressed to ophthalmopathy. Here is what the overall study found, with its caveats: Most expanded thyroid clonotypes (frequency above 0.001) were also detected in blood, suggesting blood repertoires may reflect thyroid immune responses. In validation, the model predicted progression to ophthalmopathy a median of around six months before onset, with roughly 68% sensitivity and about 75% specificity. No statistical method was used to fix the sample size in advance, and group allocation was not hidden from the investigators. A 13 V-J signature model separated ophthalmopathy from stable hyperthyroidism, with approximately 87% sensitivity and about 81% specificity in cross-validation and 80%/75% in testing.

A patient counted as having stable Graves' hyperthyroidism if no progression to ophthalmopathy occurred over 18 months of follow-up. Hyperthyroidism patients were aged 18 to 65 years and newly diagnosed, with disease duration of less than 2 months. The study excluded patients with uncontrolled infections, other autoimmune diseases, pregnancy or lactation. Clinical symptoms, serum thyroxine and TRAb, thyroid ultrasound, and orbital computed tomography formed the basis for the diagnoses. PBMCs were isolated from more than 8 ml of fresh peripheral blood by Ficoll-Paque density gradient centrifugation. Total RNA was extracted with Trizol reagent, and quality was checked on an Agilent 2100 Bioanalyzer.

Sequencing input: blood. The chain is encoded by TRBV5-1 joined to TRBJ2-3; TRBD2 fits 8 bases in the junction. The clonotype was recovered from a woman aged 18-29 years with Graves' hyperthyroidism. The CDR3 in this case is CASSTLAGPDTQYF. In nucleotide form, the sequence is TGCGCCAGCAGCACCTTAGCGGGGCCAGATACGCAGTATTTT.